A selection of T cell receptor beta chains follows, all from one sample in a study of cytomegalovirus exposure and HLA in healthy donors. Here immunoSEQ multiplex PCR was the method, and the copy in TCRdb shows in-frame clones only, minus some. This table holds about 60,000 clones, 70% to 75% found once. The specimen was PBMCs. These receptors all come from a man in his forties in good health and CMV-seropositive. Each CDR3 is given without its conserved first and last residue. A D gene is named only where the DNA matches it firmly.

v_call d_call cdr3_aa
TRBV4-2 - ASSQVGRGYEQF
TRBV6-1 - ASSEVLDSEKLF
TRBV7-9 - AINLQDKAF
TRBV6-5 - ASGQYNQPQH
TRBV30 - ARIDGEAF
TRBV25-1 TRBD1 ASTARGQLTYEQY
TRBV15 - ATSRVEGTQY
TRBV29-1 TRBD2 SVGSGGSPAEQY
TRBV7-6 - ASSLTAGANVLT
TRBV27 - ATDQNRDHQPQH
TRBV5-1 TRBD1 ASSWGQAPSGNTIY
TRBV29-1 TRBD1 SVEGTGREQY
TRBV7-6 TRBD1 ASSAGQGGRQPQH
TRBV6-5 - ASSRIADSYGYT
TRBV6-5 - ATRYSSYNEQF
TRBV2 - ASSVAEVQPQH
TRBV5-1 TRBD2 ASSHGTSGSTDTQY
TRBV6-5 - ASSYSTGGEQF
TRBV27 TRBD2 ASSAELAGGGWEQF
TRBV19 - ASTPLQGTEAF
TRBV19 TRBD2 ASSRTSGEAIQY
TRBV18 - ASSPDQGTEAF
TRBV6-5 TRBD1 ASSYGKGARYTEAF
TRBV15 TRBD2 ATSQRGTTYEQY
TRBV7-3 TRBD2 ASSPRGGSYEQY
TRBV28 TRBD1 ASIGGTDQNEKLF
TRBV9 - ASSEGPHGRDEQF
TRBV19 TRBD1 ASRTGGNQPQH
TRBV27 TRBD1 ASSSQIGQGRWGYT
TRBV28 - ASSLERFEQY
TRBV7-2 - ASNVGGTRSPLH
TRBV7-7 TRBD1 ASSLRQGTDTQY
TRBV21-1 - ASSKQGQANEKLF
TRBV5-6 TRBD1 ASSLEDRGYNSPLH
TRBV29-1 - SVEGSYGYT
TRBV10-3 TRBD1 AITSTGDTEAF
TRBV27 TRBD1 ASSTKPGGAPYT
TRBV18 - ASSPGGLGNQPQH
TRBV4-2 TRBD1 ASSLPDRSYEQY
TRBV2 TRBD1 ASRTGTGASEQY